This is a list of T cell receptor beta chains from one sample in a study of blood T cell repertoires in COVID-19. Here immunoSEQ multiplex PCR was the method, and the copy in TCRdb shows in-frame clones only, minus some. This sample has more than 85,000 clones, with about four fifths found just once. Sequencing used peripheral blood. The receptors stem from a human donor in a cohort sampled during active COVID-19. The CDR3 runs from the conserved cysteine through the conserved F or W. The D gene is left open where the match is weak. Only part of the rows carry a size: once, few, many, or a class if the clone is expanded.

v_gene	j_gene	abundance	d_gene	len	CDR3nt	CDR3aa
TRBV28	TRBJ1-5	.	.	17	TGTGCCAGCAGTTCCCCCACCCCGGCGGGGCAAGAACAGCCCCAGCATTTT	CASSSPTPAGQEQPQHF
TRBV12-5	TRBJ1-2	.	.	17	TGTGCTAGTGGTTTGCCGCTAACCTTAGGGGCTAACTATGGCTACACCTTC	CASGLPLTLGANYGYTF
TRBV19	TRBJ1-5	.	TRBD1	15	TGTGCCAGTAGCCTGCCCGGACAGGTGAATCAGCCCCAGCATTTT	CASSLPGQVNQPQHF
TRBV6-4	TRBJ2-1	.	TRBD2	16	TGTGCCAGCAGTGACTCTCAGGCTAGCGGGGCCAATGAGCAGTTCTTC	CASSDSQASGANEQFF
TRBV5-8	TRBJ2-2	.	TRBD1	18	TGTGCCAGCAGCCCGCGGGGCAGGGGGCCCTTCTTCACCGGGGAGCTGTTTTTT	CASSPRGRGPFFTGELFF
TRBV5-4	TRBJ1-3	.	TRBD1	14	TGTGCCAGCAGCCTACAGGGGGCTGGAAACACCATATATTTT	CASSLQGAGNTIYF
TRBV6-5	TRBJ1-2	.	TRBD1	14	TGTGCCAGCAGTTACACCGGGACAGGGCGAGGCTACACCTTC	CASSYTGTGRGYTF
TRBV5-1	TRBJ2-1	.	.	16	TGCGCCAGCAGCTTCGGGGGGGGACAGCCCTACAATGAGCAGTTCTTC	CASSFGGGQPYNEQFF
TRBV6-5	TRBJ1-2	.	TRBD1	14	TGTGCCAGCAGGGCCCAGGGGGCTGGCTATGGCTACACCTTC	CASRAQGAGYGYTF
TRBV5-4	TRBJ2-3	.	TRBD2	16	TGTGCCAGCAGCTTGGCTCGGACTAGCGACACAGATACGCAGTATTTT	CASSLARTSDTDTQYF
TRBV12-5	TRBJ2-3	.	TRBD1	15	TGTGCTAGTGGTTTTACCGGACAGGGGTCGATTACGCAGTATTTT	CASGFTGQGSITQYF
TRBV5-6	TRBJ1-2	.	TRBD1	14	TGTGCCAGCAGTCTCGCTACAGGGGGTAATGGCTACACCTTC	CASSLATGGNGYTF
TRBV6-5	TRBJ1-2	.	.	13	TGTGCCAGCACCGTGGGGGGGGACTATGGCTACACCTTC	CASTVGGDYGYTF
TRBV6-6	TRBJ2-1	.	TRBD1	15	TGTGCCAGCAGTCCTTGGACAGGGGGCTACAATGAGCAGTTCTTC	CASSPWTGGYNEQFF
TRBV2	TRBJ2-5	.	TRBD1	14	TGTGCCAGCATTACGACAGGGCTAGAAGAGACCCAGTACTTC	CASITTGLEETQYF
TRBV4-1	TRBJ1-3	.	.	18	TGCGCCAGCAGCCAAGTATCCGGGACTCATGTCTCTGGAAACACCATATATTTT	CASSQVSGTHVSGNTIYF
TRBV6-1	TRBJ1-2	.	.	14	TGTGCCAGCAGTGAAGCTGGGGGCAAGGATGGCTACACCTTC	CASSEAGGKDGYTF
TRBV11-2	TRBJ1-4	.	TRBD1	15	TGTGCCAGCAGCCCTAGGGACAGGGCTAATGAAAAACTGTTTTTT	CASSPRDRANEKLFF
TRBV18	TRBJ2-3	.	.	15	TGTGCCAGCTCCCGCAGCGGGCCTCCCACAGATACGCAGTATTTT	CASSRSGPPTDTQYF
TRBV5-1	TRBJ2-1	.	TRBD1	13	TGCGCCAGCAGCAACAGGGGTGGCGATGAGCAGTTCTTC	CASSNRGGDEQFF
TRBV18	TRBJ2-3	.	TRBD1	16	TGTGCCAGCTCACCACGGGGACAGCTCCTCACAGATACGCAGTATTTT	CASSPRGQLLTDTQYF
TRBV20-1	TRBJ2-1	few	TRBD2	15	TGCAGTGCTAGTCCTGAGCGGGGGGTTTACAATGAGCAGTTCTTC	CSASPERGVYNEQFF
TRBV5-5	TRBJ1-1	.	TRBD1	18	TGTGCCAGCAGCCCGGCAGGGGGCCTAGGGTTTCGAAACACTGAAGCTTTCTTT	CASSPAGGLGFRNTEAFF
TRBV20-1	TRBJ2-5	.	.	10	TGCAGTGCTAGCCTGGAGACCCAGTACTTC	CSASLETQYF
TRBV24-1	TRBJ2-3	.	TRBD2	16	TGTGCCACCAGTGATGTAGCGGGAGGTGGCGAGGATACGCAGTATTTT	CATSDVAGGGEDTQYF
TRBV28	TRBJ1-4	.	TRBD1	16	TGTGCCAGCAGGGGGACAGGATCCTCAACTAATGAAAAACTGTTTTTT	CASRGTGSSTNEKLFF
TRBV27	TRBJ2-2	.	.	16	TGTGCCAGCAGTTTATCTCAGGTCGCGAACACCGGGGAGCTGTTTTTT	CASSLSQVANTGELFF
TRBV11-1	TRBJ2-1	.	TRBD2	16	TGTGCCAGCAGCTTAGGTGGTAGCGGGGGGTTTAATGAGCAGTTCTTC	CASSLGGSGGFNEQFF
TRBV6-2/TRBV6-3	TRBJ1-3	.	.	13	TGTGCCAGCAGTTACCCTTTTGGAAACACCATATATTTT	CASSYPFGNTIYF
TRBV5-4	TRBJ1-6	.	TRBD1	17	TGTGCCAGCAGCTTGGTCGGGTCAGGGGGTTCTAATTCACCCCTCCACTTT	CASSLVGSGGSNSPLHF
TRBV29-1	TRBJ2-1	.	TRBD2	12	TGCAGCGTGACTAGCGGTGGCAATGAGCAGTTCTTC	CSVTSGGNEQFF
TRBV18	TRBJ2-3	.	.	15	TGTGCCAGCTCCCCCCTGGTAGCCTCCACAGATACGCAGTATTTT	CASSPLVASTDTQYF
TRBV7-8	TRBJ1-5	.	.	17	TGTGCCAGCAGCCCGTACCTGACAGGAACAAGCAATCAGCCCCAGCATTTT	CASSPYLTGTSNQPQHF